Following are 14 T cell receptor beta chains from one sample sequenced in a study of cytomegalovirus exposure and HLA in healthy donors. Primers included in the PCR were 60 Vbeta and 13 Jbeta primers. The repertoire was sequenced with immunoSEQ multiplex PCR; TCRdb's copy has only in-frame clones and lacks some. There are around 96,000 clones in the sample; approximately 64% occur only once, and under 4% lies in the top ten. The sample taken for sequencing was PBMCs. The receptors were sampled from a man between 60 and 75 years old in good health and CMV-seronegative.

This chain connects TRBV2 to TRBJ2-7; TRBD2 is a possible D gene (6 bases). This CDR3 contains 15 residues. From germline, CDR1 is SNHLY and CDR2 FYNNEI. V lost 8 bases, J lost 3 bases, and 20 bases lay in between. This CDR3 is CASSLGDSRFYEQYF. The CDR3 nucleotides are TGTGCCAGCTCACTTGGGGACTCCCGCTTCTACGAGCAGTACTTC.

There are a few counts of this clone. J is TRBJ1-2 and V is TRBV2; 9 bases line up with TRBD1. The CDR3 is 15 amino acids. Per the germline V gene, CDR1 is SNHLY and CDR2 is FYNNEI. J lost 6 bases, V lost 6 bases, and 11 bases had no gene match. The CDR3 DNA reads TGTGCCAGCAGGGAAATCGGGACAGGGAGTAATGGCTACACCTTC. As protein: CASREIGTGSNGYTF.

The sample holds one count of this clone. The chain uses TRBV6-4 and TRBJ2-3; 13 bases are a match to TRBD2. Losses at the gene ends were 3 bases for V and 3 bases for J; bases not matched to a gene: 3. CDR3 length equals 16 residues. Germline lookup yields CDR1 MRHNA and CDR2 SNTAGT. The CDR3 nucleotides read TGTGCCAGCAGTGAGACTAGCGGGGGGCCAACAGATACGCAGTATTTT. Residues: CASSETSGGPTDTQYF.

The CDR3 coding sequence is TGCGCCAGCAGCCAAGGAGACTGGGTGGGGGGGTGTTATGAAAAACTGTTTTTT. The encoded protein is CASSQGDWVGGCYEKLFF. The rearrangement links TRBV4-1 to TRBJ1-4; maybe TRBD1 (5 bases). The CDR3 has 18 residues. Germline V gene lookup returns CDR1 MGHRA and CDR2 YSYEKL. Trimming took off 1 base at V and 6 bases at J, with 21 bases between the two ends.

The chain combines TRBV10-3 with TRBJ2-7; 7 positions agree with TRBD2. J lost 1 base, V lost 11 bases, and 11 bases had no gene match. The CDR3 runs 14 residues. Germline lookup yields CDR1 ENHRY and CDR2 SYGVKD. CDR3: CAAGRQRGSYEQYF. CDR3 DNA sequence: TGTGCCGCGGGTCGGCAGCGGGGTTCCTACGAGCAGTACTTC.

This chain joins TRBV4-1 and TRBJ1-3, with D perhaps matching TRBD1 (5 bases). Germline CDR1 and CDR2: MGHRA and YSYEKL. V was pared by 4 bases and J by 4 bases, with 14 bases between. This CDR3 has 15 residues. The DNA for the CDR3 is TGCGCCAGCAGCCCACAGGAATTTTCGGGAAACACCATATATTTT. This codes for CASSPQEFSGNTIYF.

This clone occurred a few times. V and J are TRBV14 and TRBJ2-7; D is ambiguous. The CDR3 runs to 12 residues. Trimming removed 4 bases at V and 4 bases at J, with 8 bases between. The V gene's germline CDR1 is SGHDN and CDR2 FVKESK. The CDR3: CASSLQWYEQYF. Here the CDR3 DNA reads TGTGCCAGCAGCCTACAGTGGTACGAGCAGTACTTC. Supplemented by reference TRBV14 and TRBJ2-7, the full variable domain reads EAGVTQFPSHSVIEKGQTVTLRCDPISGHDNLYWYRRVMGKEIKFLLHFVKESKQDESGMPNNRFLAERTGGTYSTLKVQPAELEDSGVYFCASSLQWYEQYFGPGTRLTVT.

The gene calls are TRBV29-1 and TRBJ1-1; maybe TRBD1 (5 bases). The germline CDR1 and CDR2 sequences are SQVTM and ANQGSEA. CDR3 length: 15 residues. The germline V and J ends were trimmed by 4 bases and 0 bases, with 15 bases remaining between them. DNA for the CDR3: TGCAGCGTTGCCGGGCAGGGTGGGATGAACACTGAAGCTTTCTTT. Residues: CSVAGQGGMNTEAFF. Filled out from reference TRBV29-1 and TRBJ1-1, the complete variable domain reads SAVISQKPSRDICQRGTSLTIQCQVDSQVTMMFWYRQQPGQSLTLIATANQGSEATYESGFVIDKFPISRPNLTFSTLTVSNMSPEDSSIYLCSVAGQGGMNTEAFFGQGTRLTVV.

The chain carries TRBV9 and TRBJ2-1, with a weak D call TRBD2 (7 bases). V dropped 6 bases and J dropped 0 bases, with 13 bases sitting between them. The CDR3 has 15 residues. From germline, CDR1 is SGDLS and CDR2 YYNGEE. CDR3 protein: CASNQRGGSYNEQFF. In DNA, the CDR3 is TGTGCCAGCAACCAAAGGGGGGGCTCCTACAATGAGCAGTTCTTC.

The V call is TRBV4-2, the J call TRBJ2-2, with unresolved D. CDR3 size: 12 residues. Germline V gives CDR1 LGHNA, CDR2 YNFKEQ. With 5 bases removed from V and 5 bases from J, the gap between germline ends came to 6 bases. CDR3 protein: CASSTETGELFF. The CDR3 region has the DNA TGTGCCAGCAGCACTGAGACCGGGGAGCTGTTTTTT.

The chain couples TRBV21-1 to TRBJ2-7; the listed D gene, TRBD2, was not tested against the DNA. TRBV21-1 is given as a pseudogene. The CDR3 has 15 residues. The chain's CDR3 is CASSKRGAASYEQYF. CDR3 DNA sequence: TGTGCCAGCAGCAAACGGGGGGCAGCGAGCTACGAGCAGTACTTC.

This clone was picked up one time. The J gene is TRBJ1-2, the V gene TRBV2; 7 bases are a match to TRBD1. CDR3 length: 12 amino acids. The junction had 3 bases not matched to a gene; V was cut back by 5 bases and J by 6 bases. Germline CDR1 is SNHLY and CDR2 is FYNNEI. The CDR3 DNA reads TGTGCCAGCAGTCTCACAGGGGATGGCTACACCTTC. Protein product: CASSLTGDGYTF.

This sequence joins TRBV6-5 and TRBJ2-2; 11 bases are shared with TRBD2. The germline gives CDR1 MNHEY, CDR2 SVGAGI. This CDR3 spans 15 amino acids. Trimming removed 4 bases from V and 6 bases from J; junction bases left unmatched: 4. The chain's CDR3 is CASSLLAGVAGELFF. The CDR3 nucleotides read TGTGCCAGCAGTTTACTAGCGGGAGTGGCCGGGGAGCTGTTTTTT.

This clone was detected only a few times. V gene TRBV9 combines with J gene TRBJ1-2; the D gene is possibly TRBD1 (5 bases). This CDR3 contains 13 residues. Trimming removed 2 bases from V and 6 bases from J, with 11 bases in between. Germline lookup yields CDR1 SGDLS and CDR2 YYNGEE. The DNA of the CDR3 is TGTGCCAGCAGCGTCAGCGGAGGGGATGGCTACACCTTC. It encodes CASSVSGGDGYTF.